What follows are 7 T cell receptor beta chains derived from one specimen sequenced in a study of CD8 T cells in Susac syndrome. When the RNA was reverse transcribed, random hexamers were used with an input of roughly 0.45 to 1 ug. From the immunoSEQ multiplex PCR reads, TCRdb called clonotypes with MiXCR, one entry per CDR3 protein. The sample gives roughly 70,000 distinct CDR3 sequences, 96% of which show up once; over 0.09% is in the top ten. What was sequenced was CD4+ T cells from PBMCs. The receptor source for this set is a human donor with multiple sclerosis.

This rearrangement joins TRBV6-2 or TRBV6-3 to TRBJ1-2, with D perhaps matching TRBD1 (5 bases). Germline CDR1 is MNHEY and CDR2 is SVGEGT. The V gene lost 7 bases and the J gene lost 2 bases, with 17 bases spanning the gap. The CDR3 loop spans 15 amino acids. Here the CDR3 reads CASKRGPGSNYGYTF. The CDR3 DNA reads as TGTGCCAGCAAAAGGGGCCCCGGTTCCAACTATGGCTACACCTTC.

The genes are TRBV3-1 and TRBJ2-2; the D is unclear. This CDR3 region has 16 residues. V lost 1 base and J lost 4, with 13 bases in between. The germline V gene encodes CDR1 LGHDT and CDR2 YNNKEL (reference sequence). This chain's CDR3 is CASSQGRPGGTGELFF. The CDR3 nucleotides are TGTGCCAGCAGCCAAGGGAGACCCGGCGGCACCGGGGAGCTGTTTTTT.

The rearrangement joins TRBV4-1 to TRBJ2-3; TRBD2 aligns across 7 bases. The germline gives CDR1 MGHRA, CDR2 YSYEKL. This CDR3 region has 16 residues. V lost 4 bases to trimming and J lost 3 bases; unmatched junction nucleotides: 10. Here the CDR3 reads CASSPQPKRGTDTQYF. CDR3 nucleotide sequence: TGCGCCAGCAGCCCCCAGCCGAAGCGGGGAACAGATACGCAGTATTTT.

The rearrangement joins TRBV3-1 to TRBJ1-4; D remains ambiguous. In germline, CDR1 is LGHDT, CDR2 YNNKEL (reference sequence). The CDR3 is made up of 15 amino acids. V was clipped by 5 bases and J by 0 bases, with 10 bases between them. Written as DNA, the CDR3 is TGTGCCAGCAGCAAAAAGGTTGCAACTAATGAAAAACTGTTTTTT. Amino acid sequence: CASSKKVATNEKLFF. The full variable domain, in which reference TRBV3-1 and TRBJ1-4 provide the parts outside the CDR3, is DTAVSQTPKYLVTQMGNDKSIKCEQNLGHDTMYWYKQDSKKFLKIMFSYNNKELIINETVPNRFSPKSPDKAHLNLHINSLELGDSAVYFCASSKKVATNEKLFFGSGTQLSVL.

This rearrangement joins TRBV9 to TRBJ1-3; D gene uncertain. Germline lookup yields CDR1 SGDLS and CDR2 YYNGEE. This CDR3 is built from 16 residues. Trimming removed 1 base from V and 0 bases from J, with 11 bases in between. The CDR3 spells CASSVSGEISGNTIYF. For the CDR3, the DNA is TGTGCCAGCAGCGTAAGTGGGGAGATCTCTGGAAACACCATATATTTT.

The chain links TRBV7-2 to TRBJ2-2; TRBD1 aligns across 11 bases. J gave up 5 bases and V 5 bases, and 4 bases lay outside the gene matches. From germline, CDR1 is SGHTA and CDR2 FQGNSA. This CDR3 region has 15 residues. As DNA, the CDR3 is TGTGCCAGCAGCGCTGGGACAGGGGGGACCGGGGAGCTGTTTTTT. It is translated as CASSAGTGGTGELFF. Combining the CDR3 with reference TRBV7-2 and TRBJ2-2 gives the whole variable domain GAGVSQSPSNKVTEKGKDVELRCDPISGHTALYWYRQSLGQGLEFLIYFQGNSAPDKSGLPSDRFSAERTGGSVSTLTIQRTQQEDSAVYLCASSAGTGGTGELFFGEGSRLTVL.

CDR3 nucleotide sequence: TGTGCCAGCAGTTCCCCCACTAGGAGGGGTTACTACGAGCAGTACTTC. Translating it yields CASSSPTRRGYYEQYF. This chain connects TRBV6-5 to TRBJ2-7, with a weak D call TRBD2 (6 bases). Germline-derived CDR1 and CDR2 are MNHEY and SVGAGI. V lost 4 bases and J lost 3, with 19 bases in between. The CDR3 is 16 amino acids.